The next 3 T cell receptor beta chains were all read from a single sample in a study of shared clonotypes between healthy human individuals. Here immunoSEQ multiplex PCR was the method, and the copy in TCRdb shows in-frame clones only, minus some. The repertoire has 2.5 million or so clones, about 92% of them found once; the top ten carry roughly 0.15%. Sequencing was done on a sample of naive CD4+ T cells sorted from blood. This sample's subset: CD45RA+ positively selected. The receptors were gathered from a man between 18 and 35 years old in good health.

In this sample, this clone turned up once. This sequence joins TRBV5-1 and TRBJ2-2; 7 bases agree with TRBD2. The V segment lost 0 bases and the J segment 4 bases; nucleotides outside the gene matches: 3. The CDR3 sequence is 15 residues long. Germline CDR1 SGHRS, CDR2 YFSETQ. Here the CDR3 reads CASSLALAGTGELFF. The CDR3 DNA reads TGCGCCAGCAGCTTGGCGTTAGCGGGCACCGGGGAGCTGTTTTTT. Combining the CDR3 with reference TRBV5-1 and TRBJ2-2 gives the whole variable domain KAGVTQTPRYLIKTRGQQVTLSCSPISGHRSVSWYQQTPGQGLQFLFEYFSETQRNKGNFPGRFSGRQFSNSRSEMNVSTLELGDSALYLCASSLALAGTGELFFGEGSRLTVL.

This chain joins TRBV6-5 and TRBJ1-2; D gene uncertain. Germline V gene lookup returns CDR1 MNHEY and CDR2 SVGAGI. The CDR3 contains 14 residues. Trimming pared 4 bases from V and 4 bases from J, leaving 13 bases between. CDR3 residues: CASSSRVPSYGYTF. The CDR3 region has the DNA TGTGCCAGCAGTTCCCGGGTCCCTAGCTATGGCTACACCTTC.

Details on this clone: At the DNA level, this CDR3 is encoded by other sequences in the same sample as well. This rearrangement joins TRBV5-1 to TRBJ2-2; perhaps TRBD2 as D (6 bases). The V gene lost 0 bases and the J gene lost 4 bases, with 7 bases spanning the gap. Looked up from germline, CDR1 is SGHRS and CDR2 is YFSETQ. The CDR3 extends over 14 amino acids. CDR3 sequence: CASSLDGGTGELFF. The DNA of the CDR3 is TGCGCCAGCAGCTTGGACGGGGGCACCGGGGAGCTGTTTTTT.